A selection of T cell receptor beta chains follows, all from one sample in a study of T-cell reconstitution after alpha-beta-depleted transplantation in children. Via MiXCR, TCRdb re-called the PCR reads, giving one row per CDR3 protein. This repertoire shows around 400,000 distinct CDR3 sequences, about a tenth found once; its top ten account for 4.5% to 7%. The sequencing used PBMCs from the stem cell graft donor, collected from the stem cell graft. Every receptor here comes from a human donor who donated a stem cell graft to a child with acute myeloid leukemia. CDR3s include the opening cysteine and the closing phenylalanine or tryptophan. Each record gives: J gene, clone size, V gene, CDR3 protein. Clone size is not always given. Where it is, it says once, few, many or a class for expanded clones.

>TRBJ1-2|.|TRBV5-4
CASSRGTDNYGYTF
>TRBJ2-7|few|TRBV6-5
CASSYGGPPNEQYF
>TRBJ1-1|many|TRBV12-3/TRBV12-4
CASSFGSASTEAFF
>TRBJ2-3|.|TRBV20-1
CSALDSLSTDTQYF
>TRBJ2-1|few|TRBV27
CASSLTGLGAYNEQFF
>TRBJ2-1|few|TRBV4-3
CASSQDLGGGDNEQFF
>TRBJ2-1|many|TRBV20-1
CSAPSGTSSYNEQFF
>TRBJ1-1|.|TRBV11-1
CASSLVEELNTEAFF
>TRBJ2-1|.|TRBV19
CASRELAGAYNEQFF
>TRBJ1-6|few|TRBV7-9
CASSRTLGGQVSPLHF
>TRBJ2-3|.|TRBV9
CASSPRDYNTDTQYF
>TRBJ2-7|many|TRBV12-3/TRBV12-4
CASSSGTSGIRTYEQYF
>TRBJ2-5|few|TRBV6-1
CASKRSGVVVETQYF
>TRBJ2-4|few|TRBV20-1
CSAGWTGGENIQYF
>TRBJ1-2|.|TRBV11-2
CASSPNLPTRPNYGYTF
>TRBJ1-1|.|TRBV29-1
CSVMGVLGQGADEAFF
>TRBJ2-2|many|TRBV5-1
CASTVGDDTGELFF
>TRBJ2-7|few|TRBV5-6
CASSLLVFSSTLRDSYEQYF
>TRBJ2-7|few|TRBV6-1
CASASTGESYEQYF
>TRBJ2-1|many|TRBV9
CASSATSGSPLANEQFF
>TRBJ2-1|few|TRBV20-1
CSQSREGAYNEQFF
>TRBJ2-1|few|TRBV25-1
CAASSGLREPPLNEQFF
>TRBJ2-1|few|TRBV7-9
CASSRGVSHNEQFF
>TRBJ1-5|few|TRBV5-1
CASSPQDRGSNQPQHF
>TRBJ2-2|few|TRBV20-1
CSALGSRTGELFF
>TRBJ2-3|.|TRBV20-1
CSAPTPGQNTDTQYF
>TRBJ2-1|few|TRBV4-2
CASSQGQGADNEQFF
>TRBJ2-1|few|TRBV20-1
CSALKVLGTGFDTGYNEQFF
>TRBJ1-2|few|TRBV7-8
CASSSWTDYGYTF
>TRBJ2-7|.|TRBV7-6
CASSPRAWNEQYF
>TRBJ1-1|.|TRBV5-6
CASSLYSSIRGKNTEAFF
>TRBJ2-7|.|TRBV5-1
CASSLDPNVGQGRIYEQYF
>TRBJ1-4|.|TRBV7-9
CASSLEDRSSNEKLFF
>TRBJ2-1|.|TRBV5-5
CASSLGILAAFNEQFF
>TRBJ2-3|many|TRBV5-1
CASSLGTPTDTQYF
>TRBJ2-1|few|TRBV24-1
CATSDRGGSGNEQFF
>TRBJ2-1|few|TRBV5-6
CASSLQHNEQFF
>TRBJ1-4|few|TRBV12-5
CASGWAGVRKLFF
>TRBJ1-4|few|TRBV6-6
CASRDSEKLFF